Each of the 22 T cell receptor beta chains below was sequenced from the same sample in a study of blood T cell repertoires in COVID-19. Using immunoSEQ multiplex PCR, the repertoire was profiled, and TCRdb retains in-frame clones only, with some absent. The sample has around 250,000 clones; 88% are singletons. The sequenced sample consisted of PBMCs or T cells enriched from blood (not recorded which). The receptors shown here come from a woman aged 35 to 49 who had been exposed to COVID-19.

The rearrangement uses TRBV19 and TRBJ2-5; D is unclear. CDR3 length: 11 residues. The V gene lost 5 bases and the J gene lost 5 bases, with 6 bases spanning the gap. Germline CDR1 LNHDA, CDR2 SQIVND (reference sequence). The CDR3 DNA is TGTGCCAGTAGTTACGGGGAGACCCAGTACTTC. It codes for CASSYGETQYF.

The chain employs TRBV19 and TRBJ1-1; D may be TRBD1 (5 bases). This CDR3 is built from 15 residues. CDR1 is LNHDA and CDR2 is SQIVND in the germline V gene (reference sequence). V gave up 0 bases and J gave up 3 bases, with 11 bases separating them. The DNA of the CDR3 is TGTGCCAGTAGTATAGATCCGGTGGGGCACACTGAAGCTTTCTTT. Residues: CASSIDPVGHTEAFF.

CDR3: CASSIFGRSGNQPQHF. The CDR3, as DNA: TGTGCCAGTAGTATTTTCGGAAGGAGTGGCAATCAGCCCCAGCATTTT. The chain has TRBV19 and TRBJ1-5; D is ambiguous. The CDR3 is 16 residues long. V was clipped by 3 bases and J by 2 bases, with 14 bases between them. Germline V lookup: CDR1 LNHDA, CDR2 SQIVND (reference sequence). The variable domain in full, completed from reference TRBV19 and TRBJ1-5, reads DGGITQSPKYLFRKEGQNVTLSCEQNLNHDAMYWYRQDPGQGLRLIYYSQIVNDFQKGDIAEGYSVSREKKESFPLTVTSAQKNPTAFYLCASSIFGRSGNQPQHFGDGTRLSIL.

The V and J genes are TRBV4-3 and TRBJ1-4; no definite D call. The germline CDR1 and CDR2 sequences are LGHNA and YSLEER. This CDR3 is built from 16 residues. Trimming stripped 0 bases from V and 0 bases from J, with 8 bases between. CDR3 sequence (DNA): TGCGCCAGCAGCCAAGATCTGGGCGCAACTAATGAAAAACTGTTTTTT. Protein: CASSQDLGATNEKLFF.

The chain employs TRBV19 and TRBJ2-1, with D possibly matching TRBD1 (5 bases). The CDR3 is 17 residues long. Germline V lookup: CDR1 LNHDA, CDR2 SQIVND (reference sequence). Between the trimmed V and J ends, which lost 5 bases and 8 bases, there was a span of 25 bases. CDR3 region: CASSSQVSPPTTHEQFF. The CDR3 coding sequence is TGTGCCAGTAGTTCACAGGTTTCCCCTCCGACAACCCATGAGCAGTTCTTC.

J is TRBJ1-2 and V is TRBV27; D is undetermined. This CDR3 spans 14 amino acids. CDR1 is MNHEY, CDR2 SMNVEV, per germline (reference sequence). The V end lost 5 bases, the J end lost 3 bases, and 13 bases lay between the germline ends. The DNA for the CDR3 is TGTGCCAGCAGTCCCCAGTTGGGCTACTATGGCTACACCTTC. Residues: CASSPQLGYYGYTF.

The chain recombines TRBV6-5 with TRBJ2-7; 9 nucleotides agree with TRBD1. The length of the CDR3 is 15 residues. The V gene end was trimmed by 6 bases and the J gene end by 3 bases; junction bases not matched to a gene: 9. Looked up from germline, CDR1 is MNHEY and CDR2 is SVGAGI. The CDR3 bases are TGTGCCAGCAGAATCGGGACAGGGCTACGCTACGAGCAGTACTTC. It codes for CASRIGTGLRYEQYF.

The chain recombines TRBV24-1 with TRBJ2-5; weak D call: TRBD2 (6 bases). The CDR3 covers 15 residues. V lost 3 bases to trimming and J lost 2 bases, with 12 bases between them. Germline lookup yields CDR1 KGHDR and CDR2 SFDVKD. CDR3 nucleotide sequence: TGTGCCACCAGTGATCGGGGGATCCTACAAGAGACCCAGTACTTC. Protein product: CATSDRGILQETQYF.

The rearrangement uses TRBV5-4 and TRBJ2-1; TRBD2 matches at 16 bases. V was pared by 2 bases and J by 10 bases, with 9 bases of the junction left unmatched. The CDR3 is 17 amino acids. Per the germline V gene, CDR1 is SGHNT and CDR2 is YYREEE (reference sequence). The CDR3 loop is CASSLPGTSGGASEQFF. The CDR3 DNA follows: TGTGCCAGCAGCTTACCCGGGACTAGCGGGGGGGCCTCCGAGCAGTTCTTC.

DNA for the CDR3: TGTGCCACCAGTGATCGGGCTGGGACAAGGTTCAGCGATACGCAGTATTTT. It codes for CATSDRAGTRFSDTQYF. The chain employs TRBV24-1 and TRBJ2-3; TRBD1 is a possible D gene (6 bases). There are 17 residues in the CDR3. V was shortened by 3 bases and J by 6 bases, with 21 bases between the two germline ends. Germline CDR1 reads KGHDR; CDR2 reads SFDVKD.

This CDR3 reads CASSLGGLQETQYF. The CDR3 nucleotides read TGTGCCAGCAGCTTAGGAGGATTACAAGAGACCCAGTACTTC. The rearrangement joins TRBV7-3 to TRBJ2-5; possibly TRBD2 for D (5 bases). Germline assignment: CDR1 SGHTA and CDR2 FQGTGA. This CDR3 has 14 amino acids. With 2 bases removed from V and 2 bases from J, the gap between germline ends came to 9 bases.

J is TRBJ1-2 and V is TRBV27, with 8 bases fitting TRBD1. The CDR3 spans 15 residues. CDR1 MNHEY and CDR2 SMNVEV come from the germline V gene (reference sequence). V shed 2 bases and J 4 bases; nucleotides not matched to a gene: 6. The CDR3 DNA sequence: TGTGCCAGCAGTTTAATTCCAGGGGGCACCTATGGCTACACCTTC. Amino acid sequence: CASSLIPGGTYGYTF.

The chain couples TRBV7-2 to TRBJ1-5; D may be TRBD1 (5 bases). V was shortened by 1 base and J by 3 bases, with 10 bases between the two germline ends. The germline CDR1 and CDR2 sequences are SGHTA and FQGNSA. The CDR3 length is 15 residues. Here the CDR3 DNA reads TGTGCCAGCAGCTTAGGGGGCATTGTCAATCAGCCCCAGCATTTT. The encoded protein is CASSLGGIVNQPQHF.

The chain carries TRBV7-6 and TRBJ2-3; possible D gene TRBD2, 7 bases. V was clipped by 5 bases and J by 5 bases, with 17 bases between them. Germline V gives CDR1 SGHVS, CDR2 FNYEAQ. The CDR3 extends over 15 amino acids. CDR3 sequence: CASSLRGGGGDTQYF. DNA for the CDR3: TGTGCCAGCAGCCTACGGGGAGGGGGAGGAGATACGCAGTATTTT. Looking up the rest from reference TRBV7-6 and TRBJ2-3 gives the full variable domain: GAGVSQSPRYKVTKRGQDVALRCDPISGHVSLYWYRQALGQGPEFLTYFNYEAQQDKSGLPNDRFSAERPEGSISTLTIQRTEQRDSAMYRCASSLRGGGGDTQYFGPGTRLTVL.

Note on this clone: Other DNA sequences in this sample translate to the same CDR3. The V and J genes are TRBV9 and TRBJ2-6, with D tentatively TRBD2 (6 bases). From germline, CDR1 is SGDLS and CDR2 YYNGEE. V shed 4 bases and J shed 1 base, with 9 bases lying between them. CDR3 length: 15 residues. CDR3 bases: TGTGCCAGCAGCCTGGGGGGATCTGGGGCCAACGTCCTGACTTTC. It codes for CASSLGGSGANVLTF.

V and J are TRBV25-1 and TRBJ2-2; a possible D gene is TRBD2 (6 bases). The CDR3 sequence is 17 residues long. V lost 7 bases, J lost 3 bases, and 21 bases lay in between. From germline, CDR1 is MGHDK and CDR2 SYGVNS. The CDR3 DNA reads TGTGCCAGCACTTCCCCCCGCGCTAGCGAGCACACCGGGGAGCTGTTTTTT. Translated: CASTSPRASEHTGELFF.

V is TRBV7-2 and J is TRBJ1-2, with 8 bases aligning to TRBD1. Germline trimming cut 0 bases from V and 1 base from J; bases unmatched to any gene: 4. Germline V gives CDR1 SGHTA, CDR2 FQGNSA. CDR3 size: 16 residues. The CDR3 bases are TGTGCCAGCAGCTTAGCCGGGACAGGAGTTAACTATGGCTACACCTTC. Translated, it gives CASSLAGTGVNYGYTF.

The V gene is TRBV11-3, the J gene TRBJ1-1, with 11 nucleotides matching TRBD1. This CDR3 region has 14 residues. V lost 5 bases and J lost 5; bases outside the gene matches: 4. Germline lookup yields CDR1 SGHNT and CDR2 YENEEA. CDR3 loop: CASSRGQGATEAFF. CDR3 bases: TGTGCCAGCAGCCGTGGACAGGGGGCAACTGAAGCTTTCTTT.

The CDR3 sequence is CASSQRGNYGYTF. The DNA of the CDR3 is TGTGCCAGCAGCCAAAGGGGTAACTATGGCTACACCTTC. The rearrangement joins TRBV12-3 or TRBV12-4 to TRBJ1-2; TRBD1 is a possible D gene (5 bases). The CDR3 consists of 13 residues. Deletions cut 6 bases from V and 1 base from J, with 9 bases between.

The chain couples TRBV28 to TRBJ1-2; the match to TRBD1 covers 7 bases. V was pared by 4 bases and J by 0 bases, with 5 bases of the junction left unmatched. The CDR3 runs to 15 residues. The germline gives CDR1 MDHEN, CDR2 SYDVKM. The CDR3 DNA is TGTGCCAGCAGTTCTGGACAGGAGACTAACTATGGCTACACCTTC. As protein: CASSSGQETNYGYTF.

The rearrangement links TRBV3-1 (or the pseudogene TRBV3-2) to TRBJ1-4; D possibly corresponds to TRBD1 (5 bases). The V gene's germline CDR1 is LGHDT and CDR2 YNNKEL (reference sequence). The CDR3 length is 11 residues. V was cut by 2 bases and J by 15 bases, with 10 bases left in between. The CDR3, as DNA: TGTGCCAGCAGCCAACAGGGACTGATGTTTTTT. The encoded protein is CASSQQGLMFF.

The chain links TRBV6-5 to TRBJ1-2; no clear D gene. The germline V gene has CDR1 MNHEY and CDR2 SVGAGI. Trimming cost V 6 bases and J 4 bases, with 15 bases left between them. CDR3 length: 14 amino acids. CDR3: CASRKIGRGYGYTF. CDR3 nucleotide sequence: TGTGCCAGCAGGAAAATCGGGCGGGGCTATGGCTACACCTTC.